These 22 T cell receptor beta chains were sequenced from one sample in a study of blood T cell repertoires in COVID-19. TCRdb keeps only in-frame clones here, not all; method: immunoSEQ multiplex PCR. Here the sample spans about 410,000 clones, over 85% being singletons. Material for sequencing was PBMCs or T cells enriched from blood (not recorded which). These receptors all come from a woman aged 25 to 39 who had recovered from COVID-19.

V gene TRBV7-6 combines with J gene TRBJ2-5; 8 nucleotides line up with TRBD2. The CDR3 sequence is 13 residues long. The J segment lost 1 base and the V segment lost 10 bases, leaving 5 bases of the junction unmatched. CDR1 is SGHVS and CDR2 is FNYEAQ in the germline V gene. The CDR3 DNA follows: TGTGCCATCCGGGGGGGGCCCCAAGAGACCCAGTACTTC. It translates to CAIRGGPQETQYF.

The CDR3: CASSDGFKDTEAFF. The CDR3 coding sequence is TGCGCCAGCAGTGACGGGTTTAAGGACACTGAAGCTTTCTTT. This chain uses TRBV10-2 with TRBJ1-1, with no clear D. The CDR3 is made up of 14 amino acids. CDR1 and CDR2 (germline): WSHSY, SAAADI. The V end was cut by 3 bases, the J end by 3 bases, with 11 bases between.

This clone was picked up one time. This chain links TRBV5-1 with TRBJ2-2, with 10 bases lining up with TRBD2. The CDR3 runs to 16 residues. Trimming took 5 bases from V and 5 from J; bases not matched to a gene: 9. Germline loops: CDR1 SGHRS, CDR2 YFSETQ. Written as DNA, the CDR3 is TGCGCCAGCAGGGGCCTAGCGGGAGAGGGGACCGGGGAGCTGTTTTTT. Residues: CASRGLAGEGTGELFF.

The V and J genes are TRBV5-6 and TRBJ1-2, with D perhaps matching TRBD1 (6 bases). Trimming left V 1 base short and J 3 bases short, with 10 bases between. From germline, CDR1 is SGHDT and CDR2 YYEEEE. The CDR3 length is 14 residues. The CDR3 sequence is CASSLSTGHYGYTF. In nucleotides, the CDR3 is TGTGCCAGCAGCTTGAGCACAGGGCACTATGGCTACACCTTC.

This rearrangement joins TRBV23-1 to TRBJ1-4, with 8 bases that match TRBD1. TRBV23-1 is labeled an ORF, and its function is uncertain. After removal of 6 bases from V and 0 bases from J, the junction contained 6 bases not matched to a gene. The CDR3 runs to 16 residues. CDR3 DNA sequence: TGCGCCAGCAGCTCCGGGACAGGCACAACTAATGAAAAACTGTTTTTT. This encodes CASSSGTGTTNEKLFF.

CDR3 nucleotides: TGTGCCAGCAGCTCGCTGCCGGGACAGGGGGCGCGTTCACCCCTCCACTTT. Translated, it gives CASSSLPGQGARSPLHF. This chain uses TRBV13 with TRBJ1-6; 12 bases match TRBD1. The CDR3 runs 17 residues. Germline lookup yields CDR1 PRHDT and CDR2 FYEKMQ (reference sequence). Trimming removed 4 bases from V and 9 bases from J; junction bases left unmatched: 10.

The J gene is TRBJ1-1, the V gene TRBV30; maybe TRBD1 (5 bases). The CDR3 is made up of 12 amino acids. The V gene's germline CDR1 is GTSNPN and CDR2 SVGIG (reference sequence). The V end lost 7 bases, the J end lost 1 base, and 10 bases lay between the germline ends. The CDR3 loop is CASLTGNTEAFF. CDR3 sequence (DNA): TGTGCCTCACTCACAGGGAACACTGAAGCTTTCTTT.

V is TRBV27 and J is TRBJ1-6, with a possible D match to TRBD1 (6 bases). The CDR3 totals 15 residues. CDR1 is MNHEY and CDR2 is SMNVEV in the germline V gene (reference sequence). The ends were cut back, 5 bases at V and 7 bases at J, with 15 bases in the middle. The CDR3 spells CASSLRDIWNSPLHF. The CDR3 coding sequence is TGTGCCAGCAGTCTCAGGGACATCTGGAATTCACCCCTCCACTTT.

A note on this clone: Other nucleotide sequences from this sample produce the same CDR3. The V call is TRBV18, the J call TRBJ1-4, with TRBD1 matching over 7 bases. CDR1 and CDR2 (germline): KGHSH, LQKENI. J was trimmed by 5 bases and V by 2 bases; bases with no gene match: 2. The CDR3 sequence is 14 residues long. Here the CDR3 DNA reads TGTGCCAGCTCACCAGGGACAGAAAATGAAAAACTGTTTTTT. It translates to CASSPGTENEKLFF.

V is TRBV7-3 and J is TRBJ2-3; tentatively, D is TRBD2 (6 bases). This CDR3 is built from 16 residues. Trimming took 2 bases from V and 1 from J, leaving 13 bases between them. The germline gives CDR1 SGHTA, CDR2 FQGTGA. CDR3 sequence reads: CASSLDGGEGTDTQYF. DNA for the CDR3: TGTGCCAGCAGCTTAGATGGCGGGGAAGGCACAGATACGCAGTATTTT.

V gene TRBV19 combines with J gene TRBJ2-3, with 12 bases identical to TRBD2. The CDR3 extends over 17 amino acids. CDR1 is LNHDA, CDR2 SQIVND, per germline (reference sequence). With V trimmed by 4 bases and J by 2 bases, 7 bases remained unmatched. The CDR3 coding sequence is TGTGCCAGTAGTACCCCCGGGACTAGCGGGTACACAGATACGCAGTATTTT. Its translation: CASSTPGTSGYTDTQYF. Full variable domain (rest looked up from reference TRBV19 and TRBJ2-3): DGGITQSPKYLFRKEGQNVTLSCEQNLNHDAMYWYRQDPGQGLRLIYYSQIVNDFQKGDIAEGYSVSREKKESFPLTVTSAQKNPTAFYLCASSTPGTSGYTDTQYFGPGTRLTVL.

This chain's CDR3 is CASSTRLITEAFF. CDR3 coding DNA: TGTGCCAGCAGTACAAGACTGATCACTGAAGCTTTCTTT. The genes are TRBV12-3 or TRBV12-4 and TRBJ1-1; the D is unclear. Between the trimmed V and J ends, which lost 5 bases and 4 bases, there was a span of 11 bases. The CDR3 is 13 residues long.

This clone appeared a few times. The chain is built from TRBV19 and TRBJ1-3; D call uncertain. The CDR3 loop spans 12 amino acids. Germline values: CDR1 LNHDA, CDR2 SQIVND (reference sequence). The germline V and J ends were trimmed by 4 bases and 4 bases, with 5 bases remaining between them. In DNA, the CDR3 is TGTGCCAGTAGTAATTCAGGAAACACCATATATTTT. Translated: CASSNSGNTIYF.

The CDR3 loop reads CASSPTVSQDRSSYNSPLHF. DNA for the CDR3: TGCGCCAGCAGCCCGACTGTAAGCCAGGACAGGAGCTCCTATAATTCACCCCTCCACTTT. The V gene is TRBV4-3, the J gene TRBJ1-6, with 7 bases that match TRBD1. J gave up 0 bases and V 4 bases, and 15 bases lay outside the gene matches. This CDR3 contains 20 residues. Germline assignment: CDR1 LGHNA and CDR2 YSLEER.

The genes are TRBV18 and TRBJ2-1; TRBD2 matches at 14 bases. The germline V gene has CDR1 KGHSH and CDR2 LQKENI. V gave up 8 bases and J gave up 7 bases; unmatched junction bases: 13. This CDR3 has 17 amino acids. The DNA for the CDR3 is TGTGCCAGCCAAGCCGGGACTAGCGGGAGTGGGAGAAATGAGCAGTTCTTC. The encoded protein is CASQAGTSGSGRNEQFF.

The chain combines TRBV11-2 with TRBJ2-3, with 12 nucleotides matching TRBD2. The CDR3 consists of 18 residues. V lost 3 bases, J lost 1 base, and 8 bases stayed unmatched. Germline loops: CDR1 SGHAT, CDR2 FQNNGV. The chain's CDR3 is CASSFRLAGGKGTDTQYF. Here the CDR3 DNA reads TGTGCCAGCAGCTTCCGGCTAGCGGGGGGGAAGGGCACAGATACGCAGTATTTT.

The chain uses TRBV2 and TRBJ1-5, with a weak D call TRBD1 (6 bases). Trimming removed 8 bases from V and 10 bases from J, with 24 bases in between. The length of the CDR3 is 15 residues. Germline V CDR1 and CDR2: SNHLY, FYNNEI. The CDR3 loop reads CASGGGVGTLLPQHF. For the CDR3, the DNA is TGTGCCAGCGGGGGTGGGGTGGGGACACTACTACCCCAGCATTTT.

V and J are TRBV9 and TRBJ2-6, with D unclear. The germline V and J ends were trimmed by 4 bases and 1 base, with 18 bases remaining between them. Germline V gene lookup returns CDR1 SGDLS and CDR2 YYNGEE. The CDR3 covers 18 residues. The CDR3 spells CASSPRPTSNSGANVLTF. CDR3 DNA: TGTGCCAGCAGCCCCCGACCGACATCCAATTCTGGGGCCAACGTCCTGACTTTC. Based on the CDR3 plus reference TRBV9 and TRBJ2-6, the full variable domain is DSGVTQTPKHLITATGQRVTLRCSPRSGDLSVYWYQQSLDQGLQFLIQYYNGEERAKGNILERFSAQQFPDLHSELNLSSLELGDSALYFCASSPRPTSNSGANVLTFGAGSRLTVL.

This clone showed up just a few times. J is TRBJ1-5 and V is TRBV2, with D possibly being TRBD1 (5 bases). CDR3 size: 13 residues. Germline CDR1 is SNHLY and CDR2 is FYNNEI. V was cut by 8 bases and J by 7 bases, with 15 bases left in between. The CDR3, as DNA: TGTGCCAGCTGCGGACAAATCGGGCAGCCCCAGCATTTT. As protein: CASCGQIGQPQHF.

J is TRBJ2-5 and V is TRBV6-2 or TRBV6-3, with 9 bases fitting TRBD1. The V gene's germline CDR1 is MNHEY and CDR2 SVGEGT. The CDR3 sequence is 14 residues long. V lost 5 bases to trimming and J lost 4 bases; unmatched junction nucleotides: 5. The CDR3 spells CASSQEDRGETQYF. CDR3 sequence (DNA): TGTGCCAGCAGTCAAGAGGACAGGGGAGAGACCCAGTACTTC.

The CDR3 nucleotides read TGTGCCAGCTCACCGGGCCAGCACACTAACTATGGCTACACCTTC. This encodes CASSPGQHTNYGYTF. This rearrangement joins TRBV18 to TRBJ1-2; D remains unclear. CDR1 is KGHSH and CDR2 is LQKENI in the germline V gene. V was pared by 3 bases and J by 0 bases, with 11 bases between. This CDR3 is 15 amino acids long.

The chain has TRBV2 and TRBJ2-3; 7 positions match TRBD2. Germline V gene lookup returns CDR1 SNHLY and CDR2 FYNNEI. The V gene end was trimmed by 6 bases and the J gene end by 0 bases; junction bases not matched to a gene: 6. The CDR3 extends over 15 amino acids. The CDR3 sequence: CASSVLAISTDTQYF. CDR3 nucleotide sequence: TGTGCCAGCAGCGTACTAGCGATAAGCACAGATACGCAGTATTTT.